Below are 4 T cell receptor beta chains sequenced from a single sample in a study of CD8+CD57+ T cells in acquired aplastic anemia. The TCR beta profiling, which covered VDJ combination and CDR3 sequence, was carried out using genomic DNA as the template. TCRdb re-analysed the reads in MiXCR, keeping a single row per CDR3 protein. The table includes about 160,000 distinct CDR3 sequences, roughly 50% detected once. The sequenced patients had an expansion of CD8+CD57+ cells seen by flow cytometry. Material for sequencing was sorted CD4+, CD8+, or CD8+CD57+ T cells (not recorded which) from PBMCs. The receptors stem from a human donor with aplastic anemia.

The rearrangement uses TRBV6-5 and TRBJ1-6; no definite D call. V shed 0 bases and J shed 5 bases, with 5 bases lying between them. Germline CDR1 and CDR2: MNHEY and SVGAGI. This CDR3 region has 14 residues. CDR3 coding DNA: TGTGCCAGCAGTTACTCGACTAATAATTCACCCCTCCACTTT. Protein: CASSYSTNNSPLHF.

This clonotype has at least ten counts. This CDR3 is CASSYKDRGFFTF. The CDR3 DNA follows: TGTGCCAGCAGTTACAAGGACAGGGGTTTTTTTACCTTC. This chain connects TRBV6-2 or TRBV6-3 to TRBJ1-2, with 9 bases lining up with TRBD1. Germline V gives CDR1 MNHEY, CDR2 SVGEGT. The CDR3 consists of 13 residues. With V trimmed by 2 bases and J by 14 bases, 9 bases remained unmatched.

This clonotype was counted at least ten times. J is TRBJ2-1 and V is TRBV7-2; 9 bases fit TRBD2. The trim removed 3 bases at V and 6 bases at J, leaving 0 bases unmatched. CDR3 length equals 13 residues. Germline loops: CDR1 SGHTA, CDR2 FQGNSA. The CDR3 protein is CASSLGLANEQFF. CDR3 DNA sequence: TGTGCCAGCAGCTTGGGACTAGCCAATGAGCAGTTCTTC.

The V and J genes are TRBV3-1 and TRBJ2-2; a possible D gene is TRBD2 (6 bases). The V and J ends lost 7 bases and 0 bases respectively, with 9 bases between them. This CDR3 has 14 residues. Germline V lookup: CDR1 LGHDT, CDR2 YNNKEL (reference sequence). CDR3 nucleotide sequence: TGTGCCAGCATCGGGACTTCGAACACCGGGGAGCTGTTTTTT. Translating it yields CASIGTSNTGELFF.